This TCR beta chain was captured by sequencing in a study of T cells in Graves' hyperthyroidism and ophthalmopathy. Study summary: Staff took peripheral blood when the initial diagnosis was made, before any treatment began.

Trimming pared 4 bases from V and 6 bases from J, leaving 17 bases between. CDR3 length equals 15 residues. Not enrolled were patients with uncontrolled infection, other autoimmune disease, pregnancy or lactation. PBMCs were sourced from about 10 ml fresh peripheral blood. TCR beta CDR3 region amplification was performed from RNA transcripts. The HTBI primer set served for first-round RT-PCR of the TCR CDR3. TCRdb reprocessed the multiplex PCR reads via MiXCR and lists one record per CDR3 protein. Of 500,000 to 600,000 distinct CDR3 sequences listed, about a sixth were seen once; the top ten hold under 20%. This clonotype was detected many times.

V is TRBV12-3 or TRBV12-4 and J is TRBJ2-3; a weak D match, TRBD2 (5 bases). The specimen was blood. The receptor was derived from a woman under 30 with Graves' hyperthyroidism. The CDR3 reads CASSSLGRREDTQYF. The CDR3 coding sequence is TGTGCCAGCAGTTCCTTAGGACGAAGGGAGGATACGCAGTATTTT.